These 2 T cell receptor beta chains share one sample of origin, sequenced in a study of T cell repertoires in cytomegalovirus infection. TCRdb re-called the reads through MiXCR, storing one row per CDR3 protein. The table includes hundreds of thousands of distinct CDR3 sequences, around a sixth detected once. Sequencing used PBMCs. The receptors were sampled from a human donor in good health (CMV status not recorded). Some clones in this sample may be carry-over from other donors' samples.

This clonotype was observed a few times. The gene calls are TRBV5-1 and TRBJ2-3; a possible D gene is TRBD2 (6 bases). V was clipped by 5 bases and J by 0 bases, with 10 bases between them. CDR3 length: 14 residues. Germline values: CDR1 SGHRS, CDR2 YFSETQ. In DNA, the CDR3 is TGCGCCAGCAGGGTAGCGGTCAGCACAGATACGCAGTATTTT. Its translation is CASRVAVSTDTQYF.

Many counts were recorded for this clonotype. The chain recombines TRBV7-6 with TRBJ1-1; 9 nucleotides match TRBD1. The J segment lost 5 bases and the V segment lost 3 bases, leaving 4 bases of the junction unmatched. Germline V gives CDR1 SGHVS, CDR2 FNYEAQ. The CDR3 spans 14 residues. CDR3 DNA sequence: TGTGCCAGCAGCTTTTCGACAGGGGGGACTGAAGCTTTCTTT. It specifies CASSFSTGGTEAFF.